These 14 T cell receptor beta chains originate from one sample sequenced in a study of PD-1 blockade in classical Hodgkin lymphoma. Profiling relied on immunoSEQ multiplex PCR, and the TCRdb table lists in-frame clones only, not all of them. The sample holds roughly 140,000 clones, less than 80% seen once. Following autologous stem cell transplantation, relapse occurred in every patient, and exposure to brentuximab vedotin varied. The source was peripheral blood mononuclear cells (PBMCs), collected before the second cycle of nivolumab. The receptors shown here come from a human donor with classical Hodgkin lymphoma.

The CDR3 bases are TGCGCCAGCAGCCCGTCCTTTAGAGGGGAGCTGTTTTTT. It specifies CASSPSFRGELFF. The chain links TRBV4-3 to TRBJ2-2; D ambiguous. Trimming pared 4 bases from V and 8 bases from J, leaving 11 bases between. This CDR3 comprises 13 residues. Germline loops: CDR1 LGHNA, CDR2 YSLEER.

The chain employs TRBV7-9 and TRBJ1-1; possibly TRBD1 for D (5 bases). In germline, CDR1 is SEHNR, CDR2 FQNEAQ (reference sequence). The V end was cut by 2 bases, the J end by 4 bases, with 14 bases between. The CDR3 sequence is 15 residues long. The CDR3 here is CASSLRAGRGTEAFF. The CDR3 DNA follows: TGTGCCAGCAGCTTAAGGGCAGGGAGGGGCACTGAAGCTTTCTTT.

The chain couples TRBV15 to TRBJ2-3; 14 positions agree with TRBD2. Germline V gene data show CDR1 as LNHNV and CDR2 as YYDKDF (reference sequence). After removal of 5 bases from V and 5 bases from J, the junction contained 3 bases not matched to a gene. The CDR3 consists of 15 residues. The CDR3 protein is CATSRGLAGVDTQYF. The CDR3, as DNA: TGTGCCACCAGCCGGGGACTAGCGGGAGTAGATACGCAGTATTTT.

This CDR3 is CASSFIGLVYEQYF. For the CDR3, the DNA is TGTGCCAGCAGTTTTATCGGACTAGTCTACGAGCAGTACTTC. This chain links TRBV28 with TRBJ2-7, with 7 bases lining up with TRBD2. Germline CDR1 and CDR2: MDHEN and SYDVKM. There are 14 residues in the CDR3. The ends lost 3 bases at V and 3 bases at J; junction bases unmatched: 5.

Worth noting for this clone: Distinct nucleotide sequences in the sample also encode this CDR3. CDR3 sequence: CASSFLAGPYEQYF. As DNA, the CDR3 is TGTGCCAGCAGTTTCCTAGCGGGCCCCTACGAGCAGTACTTC. The chain carries TRBV28 and TRBJ2-7, with TRBD2 matching over 8 bases. The CDR3 consists of 14 residues. Germline CDR1 and CDR2: MDHEN and SYDVKM. The ends lost 3 bases at V and 2 bases at J; junction bases unmatched: 3.

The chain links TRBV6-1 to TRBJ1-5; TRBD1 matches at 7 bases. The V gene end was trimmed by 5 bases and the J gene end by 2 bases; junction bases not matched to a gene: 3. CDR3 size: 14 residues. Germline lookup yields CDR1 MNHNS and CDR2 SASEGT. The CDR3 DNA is TGTGCCAGCAGTTTGACAGGGCGCAATCAGCCCCAGCATTTT. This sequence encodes CASSLTGRNQPQHF.

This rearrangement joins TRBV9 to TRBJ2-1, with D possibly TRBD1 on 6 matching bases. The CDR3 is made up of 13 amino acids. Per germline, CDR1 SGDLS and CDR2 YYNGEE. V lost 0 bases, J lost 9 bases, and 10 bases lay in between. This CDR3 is CASSVAGDTEQFF. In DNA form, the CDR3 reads TGTGCCAGCAGCGTAGCCGGGGACACTGAGCAGTTCTTC. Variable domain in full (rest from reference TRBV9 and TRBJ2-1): DSGVTQTPKHLITATGQRVTLRCSPRSGDLSVYWYQQSLDQGLQFLIQYYNGEERAKGNILERFSAQQFPDLHSELNLSSLELGDSALYFCASSVAGDTEQFFGPGTRLTVL.

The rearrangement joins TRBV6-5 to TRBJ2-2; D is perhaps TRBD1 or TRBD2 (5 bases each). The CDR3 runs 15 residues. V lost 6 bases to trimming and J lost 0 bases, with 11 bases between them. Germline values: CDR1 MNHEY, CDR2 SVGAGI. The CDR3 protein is CASSRGTANTGELFF. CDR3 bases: TGTGCCAGCAGCCGTGGGACGGCGAACACCGGGGAGCTGTTTTTT.

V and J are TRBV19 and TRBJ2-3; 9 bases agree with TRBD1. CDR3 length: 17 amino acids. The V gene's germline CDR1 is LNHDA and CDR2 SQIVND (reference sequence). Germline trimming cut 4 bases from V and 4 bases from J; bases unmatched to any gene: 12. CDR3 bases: TGTGCCAGTAGTACCGAACAGGGGGCAGTTGGGGCAGATACGCAGTATTTT. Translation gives CASSTEQGAVGADTQYF.

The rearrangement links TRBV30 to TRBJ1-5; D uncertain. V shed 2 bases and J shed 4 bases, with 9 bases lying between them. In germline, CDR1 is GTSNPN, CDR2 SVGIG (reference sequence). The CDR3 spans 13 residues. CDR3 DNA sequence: TGTGCCTGGAGTACGGAGGGAAATCAGCCCCAGCATTTT. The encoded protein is CAWSTEGNQPQHF.

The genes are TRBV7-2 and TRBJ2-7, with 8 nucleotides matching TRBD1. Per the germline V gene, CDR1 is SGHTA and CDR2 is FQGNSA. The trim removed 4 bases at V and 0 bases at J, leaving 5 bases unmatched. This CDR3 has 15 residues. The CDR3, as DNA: TGTGCCAGCAGCTCTGACAGGGGTCTCTCCTACGAGCAGTACTTC. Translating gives CASSSDRGLSYEQYF.

The CDR3 loop reads CASSRLAGGYNEQFF. CDR3 nucleotides: TGCGCCAGCAGCCGTCTAGCGGGAGGATACAATGAGCAGTTCTTC. The chain recombines TRBV4-3 with TRBJ2-1; 11 nucleotides line up with TRBD2. Looked up from germline, CDR1 is LGHNA and CDR2 is YSLEER. After removal of 4 bases from V and 4 bases from J, the junction contained 3 bases not matched to a gene. This CDR3 comprises 15 residues.

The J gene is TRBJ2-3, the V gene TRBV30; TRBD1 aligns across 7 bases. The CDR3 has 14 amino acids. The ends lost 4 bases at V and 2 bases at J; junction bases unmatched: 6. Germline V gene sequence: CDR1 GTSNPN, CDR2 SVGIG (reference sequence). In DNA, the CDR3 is TGTGCCTGGAAACGGGACAGTCACACAGATACGCAGTATTTT. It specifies CAWKRDSHTDTQYF.

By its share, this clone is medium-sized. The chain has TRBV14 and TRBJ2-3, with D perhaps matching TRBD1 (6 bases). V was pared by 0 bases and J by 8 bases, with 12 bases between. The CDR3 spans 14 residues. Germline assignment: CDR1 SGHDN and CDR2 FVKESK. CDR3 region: CASSQDFRGATQYF. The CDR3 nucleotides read TGTGCCAGCAGCCAAGATTTCAGGGGTGCTACGCAGTATTTT.